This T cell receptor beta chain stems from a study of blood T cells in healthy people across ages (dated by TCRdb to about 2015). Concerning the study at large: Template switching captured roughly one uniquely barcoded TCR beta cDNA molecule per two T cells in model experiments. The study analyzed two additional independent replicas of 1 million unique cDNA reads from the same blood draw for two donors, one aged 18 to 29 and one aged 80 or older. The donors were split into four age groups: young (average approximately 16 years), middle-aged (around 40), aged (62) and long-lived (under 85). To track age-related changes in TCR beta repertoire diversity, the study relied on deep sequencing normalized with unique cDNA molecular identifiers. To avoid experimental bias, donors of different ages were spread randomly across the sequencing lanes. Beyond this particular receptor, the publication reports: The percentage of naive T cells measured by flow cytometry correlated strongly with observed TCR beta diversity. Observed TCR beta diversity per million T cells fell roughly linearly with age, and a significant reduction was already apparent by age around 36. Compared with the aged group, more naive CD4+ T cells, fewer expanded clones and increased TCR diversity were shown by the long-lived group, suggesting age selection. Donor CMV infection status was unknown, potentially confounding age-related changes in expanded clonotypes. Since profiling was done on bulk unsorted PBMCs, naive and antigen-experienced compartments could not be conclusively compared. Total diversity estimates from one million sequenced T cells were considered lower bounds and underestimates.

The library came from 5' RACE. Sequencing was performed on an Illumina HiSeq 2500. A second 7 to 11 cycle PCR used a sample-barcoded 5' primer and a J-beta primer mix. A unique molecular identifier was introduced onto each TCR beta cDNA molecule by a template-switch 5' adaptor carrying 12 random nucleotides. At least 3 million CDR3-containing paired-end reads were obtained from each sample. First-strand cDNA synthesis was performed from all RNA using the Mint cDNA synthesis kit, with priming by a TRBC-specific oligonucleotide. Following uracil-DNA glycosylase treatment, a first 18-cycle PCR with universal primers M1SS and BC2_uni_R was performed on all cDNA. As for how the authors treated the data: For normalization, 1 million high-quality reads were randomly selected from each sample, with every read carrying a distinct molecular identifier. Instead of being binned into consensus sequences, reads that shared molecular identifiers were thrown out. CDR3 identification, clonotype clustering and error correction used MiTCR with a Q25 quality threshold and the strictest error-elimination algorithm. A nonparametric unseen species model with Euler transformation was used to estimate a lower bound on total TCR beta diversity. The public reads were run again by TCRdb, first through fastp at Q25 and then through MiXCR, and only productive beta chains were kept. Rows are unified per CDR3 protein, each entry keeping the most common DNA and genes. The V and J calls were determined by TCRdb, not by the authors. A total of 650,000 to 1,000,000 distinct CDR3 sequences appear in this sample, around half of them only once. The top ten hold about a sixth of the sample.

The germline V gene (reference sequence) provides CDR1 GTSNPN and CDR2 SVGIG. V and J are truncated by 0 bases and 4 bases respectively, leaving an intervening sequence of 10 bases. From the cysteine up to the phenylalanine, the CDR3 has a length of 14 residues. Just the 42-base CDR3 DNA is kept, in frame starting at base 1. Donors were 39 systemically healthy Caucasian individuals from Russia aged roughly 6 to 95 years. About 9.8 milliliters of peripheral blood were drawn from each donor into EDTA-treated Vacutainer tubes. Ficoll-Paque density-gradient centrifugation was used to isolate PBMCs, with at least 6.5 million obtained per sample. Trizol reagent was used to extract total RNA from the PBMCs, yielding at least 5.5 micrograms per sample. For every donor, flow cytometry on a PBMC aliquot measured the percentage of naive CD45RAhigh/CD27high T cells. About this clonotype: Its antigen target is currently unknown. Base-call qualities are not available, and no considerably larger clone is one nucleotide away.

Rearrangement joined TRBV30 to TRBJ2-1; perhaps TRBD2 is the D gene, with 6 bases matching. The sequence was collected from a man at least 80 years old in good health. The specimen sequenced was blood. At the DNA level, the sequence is TGTGCCTGGAGTGTTGCTAGCGCGTACAATGAGCAGTTCTTC. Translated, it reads CAWSVASAYNEQFF. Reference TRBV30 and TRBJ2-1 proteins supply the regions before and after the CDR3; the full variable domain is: SQTIHQWPATLVQPVGSPLSLECTVEGTSNPNLYWYRQAAGRGLQLLFYSVGIGQISSEVPQNLSASRPQDRQFILSSKKLLLSDSGFYLCAWSVASAYNEQFFGPGTRLTVL.